The 29 T cell receptor beta chains given below trace back to one sample, sequenced in a study of molecular identifiers for immune sequencing clone quantification. TCRdb called the PCR reads again in MiXCR, with one record for every CDR3 protein. The data show 490,000 or so distinct CDR3 sequences, about a fifth seen once. Sequencing was carried out using naive CD8+ T cells from blood, with Jurkat cell RNA spiked in. Regarding subset: FACS-sorted CD8+CD4-CCR7+CD45RA+ naive T cells. The source is a human donor in good health. Some libraries in this study had Jurkat cell RNA spiked in.

This clonotype showed up many times. The chain recombines TRBV5-1 with TRBJ2-7; 10 bases are a match to TRBD2. V trimming: 4 bases; J trimming: 7 bases; junction bases outside the gene matches: 5. The CDR3 is 13 residues long. CDR1 is SGHRS and CDR2 is YFSETQ in the germline V gene. The CDR3 reads CASSRETSGEQYF. CDR3 sequence (DNA): TGCGCCAGCAGCCGAGAGACTAGCGGGGAGCAGTACTTC.

The chain carries TRBV12-5 and TRBJ1-1; D is perhaps TRBD1 (6 bases). V shed 5 bases and J shed 6 bases, with 22 bases lying between them. The CDR3 has 16 amino acids. The germline gives CDR1 LGHNT, CDR2 FRNRAP. The CDR3 DNA reads as TGTGCTAGTGGTCAAGGGACACTCTGGCCAGAGGCTGAAGCTTTCTTT. Its protein product is CASGQGTLWPEAEAFF.

This sequence joins TRBV5-6 and TRBJ2-1; 7 nucleotides line up with TRBD2. The CDR3 contains 15 residues. V was pared by 5 bases and J by 7 bases, with 12 bases of the junction left unmatched. In germline, CDR1 is SGHDT, CDR2 YYEEEE. CDR3 sequence: CASSFTGGSWNEQFF. The DNA of the CDR3 is TGTGCCAGCAGTTTTACTGGCGGGAGTTGGAATGAGCAGTTCTTC.

This clonotype was seen a few times. The gene calls are TRBV15 and TRBJ2-2, with TRBD1 matching 7 bases. Germline V gene lookup returns CDR1 LNHNV and CDR2 YYDKDF (reference sequence). This CDR3 spans 14 amino acids. Trimming at V came to 3 bases and at J to 7 bases, leaving 5 bases not matched to a gene. The CDR3 reads CATSRTGPHGELFF. The CDR3 coding sequence is TGTGCCACCAGCAGGACAGGGCCCCACGGGGAGCTGTTTTTT.

This clonotype was observed many times. This rearrangement joins TRBV27 to TRBJ2-7; D uncertain. V lost 4 bases, J lost 1 base, and 14 bases lay in between. Germline CDR1 reads MNHEY; CDR2 reads SMNVEV (reference sequence). This CDR3 is 15 amino acids long. CDR3 region: CASSSYGGRSYEQYF. CDR3 coding DNA: TGTGCCAGCAGTTCCTATGGCGGCAGGTCCTACGAGCAGTACTTC.

This clonotype was seen a few times. The gene calls are TRBV7-9 and TRBJ2-7; 9 positions agree with TRBD1. Germline V CDR1 and CDR2: SEHNR, FQNEAQ (reference sequence). This CDR3 has 15 residues. V was pared by 5 bases and J by 4 bases, with 9 bases of the junction left unmatched. CDR3 amino acids: CASSLGVQGAYEQYF. Here the CDR3 DNA reads TGTGCCAGCAGCCTGGGGGTACAGGGGGCGTACGAGCAGTACTTC.

This clonotype was counted many times. The rearrangement links TRBV7-9 to TRBJ1-1; no clear D. CDR3 length: 12 amino acids. The V and J ends lost 7 bases and 4 bases respectively, with 10 bases between them. Germline V CDR1 and CDR2: SEHNR, FQNEAQ (reference sequence). The CDR3 is CASTRVTTEAFF. The CDR3, as DNA: TGTGCCAGCACTAGGGTGACCACTGAAGCTTTCTTT.

The V call is TRBV7-6, the J call TRBJ2-3, with 7 bases that match TRBD1. The junction had 7 bases not matched to a gene; V was cut back by 1 base and J by 0 bases. The CDR3 is 17 residues long. Looked up from germline, CDR1 is SGHVS and CDR2 is FNYEAQ. CDR3 in DNA: TGTGCCAGCAGCTTAGGGCGGACAGGCGAAAGCACAGATACGCAGTATTTT. Encoded protein: CASSLGRTGESTDTQYF.

In this sample, this clonotype turned up a few times. This chain joins TRBV6-2 or TRBV6-3 and TRBJ1-5; 9 nucleotides align to TRBD1. Unmatched junction bases numbered 6, after V lost 2 bases and J lost 7 bases. This CDR3 spans 15 amino acids. Germline V gives CDR1 MNHEY, CDR2 SVGEGT. The CDR3 here is CASSYGTGFRQPQHF. In DNA form, the CDR3 reads TGTGCCAGCAGTTACGGGACAGGGTTTAGACAGCCCCAGCATTTT.

This clonotype came up many times. The CDR3 here is CASSYGARGSTDTQYF. CDR3 DNA sequence: TGTGCCAGCAGTTACGGAGCAAGAGGGAGCACAGATACGCAGTATTTT. The chain uses TRBV6-5 and TRBJ2-3; TRBD2 is a possible D gene (5 bases). The CDR3 length is 16 residues. Germline V lookup: CDR1 MNHEY, CDR2 SVGAGI. Between the trimmed V and J ends, which lost 2 bases and 0 bases, there was a span of 12 bases.

Many counts were recorded for this clonotype. The chain combines TRBV7-2 with TRBJ1-5; no clear D. Germline V lookup: CDR1 SGHTA, CDR2 FQGNSA. CDR3 length equals 13 residues. Trimming removed 1 base from V and 9 bases from J, with 10 bases in between. The CDR3 loop is CASSLGQSRPQHF. For the CDR3, the DNA is TGTGCCAGCAGCTTAGGCCAGTCACGGCCCCAGCATTTT. The full variable domain, with the rest looked up from reference TRBV7-2 and TRBJ1-5, is GAGVSQSPSNKVTEKGKDVELRCDPISGHTALYWYRQSLGQGLEFLIYFQGNSAPDKSGLPSDRFSAERTGGSVSTLTIQRTQQEDSAVYLCASSLGQSRPQHFGDGTRLSIL.

This clonotype has a handful of counts. No DNA is shown, since the ends of the CDR3 on it are uncertain; the CDR3 is the one TCRdb lists. The chain combines TRBV29-1 with TRBJ1-1; the DNA was not compared with TRBD1, the D call given in the table. The length of the CDR3 is 13 amino acids, counting both ends. Germline assignment: CDR1 SQVTM and CDR2 ANQGSEA. The CDR3 here is CSVAGGADTEASF.

V is TRBV7-9 and J is TRBJ2-2; D might be TRBD1 (6 bases). Germline V lookup: CDR1 SEHNR, CDR2 FQNEAQ (reference sequence). This CDR3 has 17 residues. V was cut by 2 bases and J by 4 bases, with 17 bases left in between. The CDR3 sequence: CASSLLEDSRFTGELFF. For the CDR3, the DNA is TGTGCCAGCAGCTTACTCGAGGACAGTCGTTTCACCGGGGAGCTGTTTTTT.

This clonotype was detected ten times or more. The rearrangement joins TRBV29-1 to TRBJ2-1; D tentatively fits TRBD1 or TRBD2 (6 bases each). Germline CDR1 is SQVTM and CDR2 is ANQGSEA. V shed 2 bases and J shed 7 bases, with 12 bases lying between them. The CDR3 length is 13 residues. The CDR3 DNA sequence: TGCAGCGTTGAACGTCTAGGGGGGAATGAGCAGTTCTTC. This translates into CSVERLGGNEQFF.

The CDR3 loop is CASSSAKVSNQPQHF. The CDR3 DNA reads as TGTGCCAGCAGTTCCGCCAAAGTAAGCAATCAGCCCCAGCATTTT. The chain employs TRBV6-2 or TRBV6-3 and TRBJ1-5; no firm D call. The CDR3 extends over 15 amino acids. Between the trimmed V and J ends, which lost 4 bases and 1 base, there was a span of 11 bases. The germline gives CDR1 MNHEY, CDR2 SVGEGT.

Comments on this clonotype: With a much larger clone just one base away, this may be a read error. The genes are TRBV5-6 and TRBJ2-7, with a tentative D call TRBD1 (6 bases). The length of the CDR3 is 19 residues. Germline V lookup: CDR1 SGHDT, CDR2 YYEEEE. V dropped 3 bases and J dropped 5 bases, with 30 bases sitting between them. The CDR3 DNA follows: TGTGCCAGCAGCTCGGATACCCCCCGTCTGGACAGCAACGGGGACGAGCAGTACTTC. Residues: CASSSDTPRLDSNGDEQYF.

This clonotype showed up just a few times. This chain connects TRBV6-2 or TRBV6-3 to TRBJ1-5, with TRBD1 matching 9 bases. CDR1 is MNHEY and CDR2 is SVGEGT in the germline V gene. V was pared by 6 bases and J by 2 bases, with 14 bases of the junction left unmatched. The CDR3 sequence is 18 residues long. CDR3 in amino acids: CASRVPGQGAGGNQPQHF. CDR3 DNA sequence: TGTGCCAGCAGGGTACCGGGACAGGGCGCCGGGGGCAATCAGCCCCAGCATTTT.

This clonotype was recorded a few times. The rearrangement links TRBV10-3 to TRBJ2-3; D might be TRBD1 or TRBD2, each matching 6 bases. The CDR3 covers 14 residues. Trimming took off 2 bases at V and 3 bases at J, with 9 bases between the two ends. The germline V gene encodes CDR1 ENHRY and CDR2 SYGVKD. The CDR3 DNA follows: TGTGCCATCAGTGAGAAGGGGGGTACAGATACGCAGTATTTT. This sequence encodes CAISEKGGTDTQYF.

This clonotype was detected many times. J is TRBJ2-2 and V is TRBV24-1; unclear D gene. The germline V and J ends were trimmed by 3 bases and 5 bases, with 6 bases remaining between them. The CDR3 is made up of 13 amino acids. Germline V CDR1 and CDR2: KGHDR, SFDVKD. CDR3 loop: CATSDRRTGELFF. CDR3 in DNA: TGTGCCACCAGTGATAGAAGAACCGGGGAGCTGTTTTTT.

The sample holds a few counts of this clonotype. A junction end diverges from the germline sequence, so it may reflect a read error. The rearrangement joins TRBV6-6 to TRBJ2-5, with TRBD2 matching over 7 bases. Germline V gene data show CDR1 as MNHNY and CDR2 as SVGAGI (reference sequence). This CDR3 has 14 amino acids. The CDR3, as DNA: TGTGCCAGCAGTACTACTAGCGCGCAAGGGACCCAGTACTTC. Its protein is CASSTTSAQGTQYF.

A few counts support this clonotype. This sequence joins TRBV4-1 and TRBJ2-3, with D maybe TRBD2 (5 bases). The germline V gene has CDR1 MGHRA and CDR2 YSYEKL. The ends were cut back, 4 bases at V and 5 bases at J, with 19 bases in the middle. This CDR3 has 16 amino acids. CDR3 sequence: CASSLLGGSRGDTQYF. The CDR3 nucleotides are TGCGCCAGCAGCCTCCTGGGCGGCTCCCGGGGAGATACGCAGTATTTT.

With respect to this clonotype: A much bigger clone sits one base away, suggesting this may be a read error. This rearrangement joins TRBV5-3 to TRBJ2-5; D possibly uses TRBD1 or TRBD2 (5 bases each). TRBV5-3 belongs to the ORF category, with a function that is uncertain. This CDR3 spans 14 amino acids. DNA for the CDR3: TGTGCCAGCAGCTTGGGACCAGAACAAGAGACCCAGTACTTC. This encodes CASSLGPEQETQYF.

This clonotype occurred many times. The CDR3 DNA reads as TGTGCCAGCAGCCCCTCTCGAAAACGGGGAGCCACAGATACGCAGTATTTT. Translated: CASSPSRKRGATDTQYF. The chain joins TRBV21-1 to TRBJ2-3; the table names TRBD2, a call not compared with the DNA. TRBV21-1 is classified as a pseudogene. The CDR3 is 17 residues long.

In its sample, this clonotype was seen a few times. The chain links TRBV6-6 to TRBJ2-3; 8 nucleotides match TRBD1. Losses at the gene ends were 3 bases for V and 4 bases for J; bases not matched to a gene: 3. CDR3 length: 14 residues. Germline lookup yields CDR1 MNHNY and CDR2 SVGAGI (reference sequence). CDR3 protein: CASSYQGAADTQYF. The CDR3 DNA sequence: TGTGCCAGCAGTTATCAGGGGGCGGCAGATACGCAGTATTTT.

This clonotype appeared many times. V and J are TRBV7-6 and TRBJ2-2; TRBD1 aligns across 8 bases. The length of the CDR3 is 15 residues. V was clipped by 6 bases and J by 5 bases; unmatched bases: 8. The germline V gene encodes CDR1 SGHVS and CDR2 FNYEAQ. CDR3 amino acids: CASSWDRRRTGELFF. The CDR3 nucleotides read TGTGCCAGCAGTTGGGACAGGCGAAGGACCGGGGAGCTGTTTTTT.

Concerning this clonotype itself: A much larger clone lies one base from this, so it may be a read error. The chain has TRBV6-2 or TRBV6-3 and TRBJ2-5; TRBD2 might be the D (6 bases). CDR3 length: 14 residues. The V gene's germline CDR1 is MNHEY and CDR2 SVGEGT. The CDR3 DNA follows: TGTGCCAGCAGTTTTAGCGGACTCCAAGAGATCCAGTACTTC. It codes for CASSFSGLQEIQYF.

This clonotype showed up many times. The chain has TRBV28 and TRBJ2-3, with 8 bases that match TRBD2. CDR3 length equals 17 residues. V lost 3 bases to trimming and J lost 0 bases; unmatched junction nucleotides: 8. Germline V CDR1 and CDR2: MDHEN, SYDVKM. CDR3 DNA: TGTGCCAGCAGTTTGGGCCCCGGACTAGCAAGCACAGATACGCAGTATTTT. As protein: CASSLGPGLASTDTQYF. The full variable domain, completed using reference TRBV28 and TRBJ2-3, is DVKVTQSSRYLVKRTGEKVFLECVQDMDHENMFWYRQDPGLGLRLIYFSYDVKMKEKGDIPEGYSVSREKKERFSLILESASTNQTSMYLCASSLGPGLASTDTQYFGPGTRLTVL.

The CDR3: CATTPGGEDGQFF. The CDR3 DNA reads as TGTGCCACCACGCCAGGGGGGGAAGATGGGCAGTTCTTC. The V gene is TRBV24-1, the J gene TRBJ2-1; the D call may be TRBD1 or TRBD2 (7 bases each). With 8 bases removed from V and 12 bases from J, the gap between germline ends came to 19 bases. CDR3 length: 13 amino acids. Germline V gene sequence: CDR1 KGHDR, CDR2 SFDVKD.

This clonotype was observed a few times. This sequence joins TRBV6-2 or TRBV6-3 and TRBJ1-1; D is ambiguous. CDR1 and CDR2 (germline): MNHEY, SVGEGT. The V end was cut by 0 bases, the J end by 2 bases, with 10 bases between. The CDR3 contains 15 residues. For the CDR3, the DNA is TGTGCCAGCAGTTACTCTTTTGACTCCAACACTGAAGCTTTCTTT. It specifies CASSYSFDSNTEAFF.